This T cell receptor beta chain was observed in a study of T cells in Graves' hyperthyroidism and ophthalmopathy. This CDR3 has 14 amino acids. The ends were cut back, 2 bases at V and 9 bases at J, with 14 bases in the middle. The TCR beta CDR3 regions underwent amplification using RNA transcripts as the source. When the TCR CDR3 underwent first-round RT-PCR, the HTBI primer set was used. From the multiplex PCR reads, TCRdb called clonotypes with MiXCR, one entry per CDR3 protein. The sample consists of about 840,000 distinct CDR3 sequences, 38% of them appearing once. The receptor comes from a man aged 18 to 30 with Graves' hyperthyroidism. The specimen was blood. This rearrangement joins TRBV12-3 or TRBV12-4 to TRBJ1-5, with D hard to call. The CDR3 region is CASSLPGLPRPQHF. In DNA form, the CDR3 reads TGTGCCAGCAGTTTACCAGGTCTCCCCCGGCCCCAGCATTTT.